In its sample, the clone carrying this TCR beta chain was seen once. Its target is unknown. The source of the sample is a study of STAT3 mutations in large granular lymphocyte leukemia. Assay: immunoSEQ multiplex PCR; the TCRdb copy retains only in-frame clones and omits some. The table lists about 24,000 clones, approximately 94% of them singletons. The study's findings and limits: Every T-LGLL patient had at least one immunodominant TCRbeta clonotype.

V dropped 6 bases and J dropped 0 bases, with 12 bases sitting between them. Per the germline V gene, CDR1 is MNHNY and CDR2 is SVGAGI (reference sequence). This CDR3 has 14 residues. The rearrangement joins TRBV6-6 to TRBJ2-7, with TRBD1 as a possible D gene (5 bases). Sequencing was performed on peripheral blood mononuclear cells. The TCR originated in a man between 35 and 55 years old with T-cell large granular lymphocyte leukemia. Some clones in this sample may be carry-over from other donors' samples. Here the CDR3 reads CASRRADSSYEQYF. The CDR3 DNA reads TGTGCCAGCAGAAGGGCCGACAGCTCCTACGAGCAGTACTTC.